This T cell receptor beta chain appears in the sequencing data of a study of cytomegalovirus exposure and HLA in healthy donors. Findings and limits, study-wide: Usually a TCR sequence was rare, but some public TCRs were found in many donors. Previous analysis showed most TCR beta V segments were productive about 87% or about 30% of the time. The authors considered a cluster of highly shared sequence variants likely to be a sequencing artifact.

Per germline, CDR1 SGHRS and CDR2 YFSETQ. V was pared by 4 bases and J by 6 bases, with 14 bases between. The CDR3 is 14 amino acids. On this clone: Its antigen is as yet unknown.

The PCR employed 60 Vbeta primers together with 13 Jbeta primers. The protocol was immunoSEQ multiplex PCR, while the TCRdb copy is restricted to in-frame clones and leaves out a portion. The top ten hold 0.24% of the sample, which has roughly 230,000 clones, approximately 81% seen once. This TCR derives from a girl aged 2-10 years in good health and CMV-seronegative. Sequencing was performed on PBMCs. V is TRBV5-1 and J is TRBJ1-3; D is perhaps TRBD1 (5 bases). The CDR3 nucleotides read TGCGCCAGCAGCGGGGCTGGGGTGGAAAACACCATATATTTT. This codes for CASSGAGVENTIYF.